This T cell receptor beta chain was sequenced in a study of metastatic and nonmetastatic thyroid tumors. Unmatched junction bases numbered 7, after V lost 5 bases and J lost 3 bases. CDR3 length: 14 residues. CDR1 is DFQATT, CDR2 SNEGSKA, per germline (reference sequence). TCRdb re-processed the PCR reads through MiXCR. The repertoire holds about 59,000 clones, with around 15% as singletons. This clone was counted ten times or more. All patients were untreated before thyroid surgery. The clonotype was recovered from a male donor with papillary thyroid cancer or a benign thyroid nodule (not recorded which). Some clones in this sample may be carry-over from other donors' samples. The sample consisted of blood. The V call is TRBV20-1, the J call TRBJ2-3; 8 nucleotides line up with TRBD2. CDR3 loop: CSAAAGEVTDTQYF. The CDR3 coding sequence is TGCAGTGCTGCAGCGGGAGAGGTGACAGATACGCAGTATTTT.